This T cell receptor (beta chain) appears in the sequencing data of a study of cytomegalovirus exposure and HLA in healthy donors. Use of 60 Vbeta and 13 Jbeta primers characterized the PCR. Clones were read by immunoSEQ multiplex PCR, and TCRdb kept only the in-frame ones, dropping some. This table has 150,000 to 200,000 clones, roughly 78% appearing once. Germline V gene sequence: CDR1 SGHDT, CDR2 YYEEEE. Trimming cost V 5 bases and J 4 bases; bases outside gene matches: 11. The CDR3 runs to 15 residues. The origin of this receptor is a woman between 50 and 59 years old in good health and CMV-seropositive. The sequenced sample was PBMCs. This sequence joins TRBV5-6 and TRBJ2-5, with 7 bases lining up with TRBD2. The CDR3, as DNA: TGTGCCAGCAGAGAGGCGGGGGTAACAGGAGAGACCCAGTACTTC. As protein: CASREAGVTGETQYF.